This T cell receptor (beta chain) was recorded in a study of identifying expanded T cells in peripheral blood. Trimming shortened V by 5 bases and J by 4 bases, and 15 bases separated the two germline ends. Germline V gene sequence: CDR1 SGHRS, CDR2 YFSETQ. The CDR3 runs to 15 residues. Produced via immunoSEQ multiplex PCR; TCRdb's table is partial and in-frame only. This table has around 90,000 clones, 88% appearing once. The sequencing sample was made of blood. This TCR came from a person aged 18 to 75 in good health. The V and J genes are TRBV5-1 and TRBJ1-4, with D perhaps TRBD1 (6 bases). CDR3 DNA sequence: TGCGCCAGCAGGCCTAACAGGGCTGATAATGAAAAACTGTTTTTT. It specifies CASRPNRADNEKLFF. Full variable domain (rest looked up from reference TRBV5-1 and TRBJ1-4): KAGVTQTPRYLIKTRGQQVTLSCSPISGHRSVSWYQQTPGQGLQFLFEYFSETQRNKGNFPGRFSGRQFSNSRSEMNVSTLELGDSALYLCASRPNRADNEKLFFGSGTQLSVL.